This T cell receptor beta chain appears in the sequencing data of a study of blood T cells in healthy people across ages. Broader study findings: The fall in TCR beta diversity per million T cells was roughly linear with age. A strong correlation was seen between TCR beta diversity and naive T cell percentage.

The CDR3 is 14 amino acids. The V gene's germline CDR1 is SNHLY and CDR2 FYNNEI. With 4 bases removed from V and 1 base from J, the gap between germline ends came to 9 bases. There are a few counts of this clonotype. Its antigen is currently unknown. Then a second PCR, running roughly 7 to 12 cycles, was carried out with a sample-barcoded 5' primer and a J-beta primer mix. Unique molecular identifiers of 12 random nucleotides labeled each cDNA. TCRdb re-derived calls from the 5' RACE reads in MiXCR, one entry per CDR3 protein. The sample has more than 600,000 distinct CDR3 sequences; approximately 25% are singletons. For every donor, a draw yielded 7.5 to 10 milliliters of peripheral blood. These data are also associated with another study on T cells of mothers and their children.

Sequenced sample: blood. This sequence joins TRBV2 and TRBJ2-3; D is possibly TRBD1 (6 bases). This TCR was recovered from a boy younger than 18 in good health. CDR3 sequence (DNA): TGTGCCAGCAGTGGGGACATACGCACAGATACGCAGTATTTT. Translating it yields CASSGDIRTDTQYF.